Listed below are T cell receptor beta chains from one sample, sequenced in a study of blood T cell repertoires in COVID-19. Assay: immunoSEQ multiplex PCR; the TCRdb copy retains only in-frame clones and omits some. The sample records more than 200,000 clones, around four fifths being singletons. The sample consisted of peripheral blood. The receptors originated from a woman in her 50s with acute or convalescent COVID-19. The CDR3 runs from the conserved cysteine through the conserved F or W. Fields, in order: clone size, D gene, V gene, J gene, CDR3 protein, CDR3 DNA. D genes are given only for firm matches. Clone size appears in some rows only: once, few, many, or a class for an expanded clone.

NA	TRBD2	TRBV7-2	TRBJ2-2	CASSFLAGVTGELFF	TGTGCCAGCAGCTTCTTAGCGGGAGTGACCGGGGAGCTGTTTTTT
NA	TRBD1	TRBV12-3/TRBV12-4	TRBJ2-1	CASRGTDYNEQFF	TGTGCCAGCAGGGGGACAGACTACAATGAGCAGTTCTTC
NA	TRBD2	TRBV7-2	TRBJ2-1	CASSLGSGSDEQFF	TGTGCCAGCAGCTTAGGTAGCGGGAGCGATGAGCAGTTCTTC
NA	TRBD1	TRBV29-1	TRBJ1-2	CSVEDRGLGYGYTF	TGCAGCGTTGAGGACAGGGGGCTTGGGTATGGCTACACCTTC
NA	NA	TRBV14	TRBJ2-5	CASSRAGLTQYF	TGTGCCAGCAGTCGGGCGGGTTTGACCCAGTACTTC
few	NA	TRBV10-3	TRBJ2-2	CAISEDEAGELFF	TGTGCCATCAGTGAGGACGAGGCCGGGGAGCTGTTTTTT
once	NA	TRBV14	TRBJ1-2	CASSQDTGLDYGYTF	TGTGCCAGCAGCCAAGACACAGGGTTAGACTATGGCTACACCTTC
NA	NA	TRBV2	TRBJ2-5	CASSYMNQETQYF	TGTGCCAGCAGTTACATGAACCAAGAGACCCAGTACTTC
NA	NA	TRBV6-5	TRBJ2-7	CATSYGTPSALEQYF	TGTGCCACTTCTTACGGGACTCCCAGCGCCCTCGAGCAGTACTTC
NA	NA	TRBV4-1	TRBJ2-7	CASSQDQGGDDEQYF	TGCGCCAGCAGCCAAGACCAGGGGGGAGACGACGAGCAGTACTTC
NA	TRBD1	TRBV5-6	TRBJ2-1	CASSSGTGSSYNEQFF	TGTGCCAGCAGCTCCGGGACAGGGAGCTCCTACAATGAGCAGTTCTTC
NA	NA	TRBV19	TRBJ2-1	CASNAREGYYNEQFF	TGTGCCAGTAACGCGCGAGAGGGTTACTACAATGAGCAGTTCTTC
NA	NA	TRBV15	TRBJ2-1	CATSGGFNNEQFF	TGTGCCACCAGCGGGGGGTTTAACAATGAGCAGTTCTTC
NA	TRBD1	TRBV28	TRBJ1-1	CASSTGQGLRAFF	TGTGCCAGCAGCACGGGACAGGGTCTTAGGGCTTTCTTT
NA	NA	TRBV25-1	TRBJ1-2	CASSEWADGYTF	TGTGCCAGCAGTGAATGGGCAGATGGCTACACCTTC
few	NA	TRBV2	TRBJ2-2	CASSEGGRVTGELFF	TGTGCCAGCAGTGAAGGGGGCAGGGTCACCGGGGAGCTGTTTTTT
NA	NA	TRBV5-6	TRBJ2-7	CASSTGQERDFRDF	TGTGCCAGCAGCACTGGACAGGAAAGGGACTTTAGGGACTTC
NA	NA	TRBV4-2	TRBJ1-2	CASSQVAVGPEGGYTF	TGTGCCAGCAGCCAGGTAGCCGTGGGGCCGGAGGGTGGCTACACCTTC
NA	NA	TRBV9	TRBJ1-2	CASSSRGGTNYGYTF	TGTGCCAGCAGCTCCCGGGGGGGGACGAACTATGGCTACACCTTC
few	TRBD2	TRBV11-2	TRBJ2-7	CASSLGSGRSYEQYF	TGTGCCAGCAGCTTAGGTAGCGGGAGGTCCTACGAGCAGTACTTC
NA	TRBD2	TRBV7-6	TRBJ2-5	CASSFTGGVQETQYF	TGTGCCAGCAGCTTTACGGGGGGGGTTCAAGAGACCCAGTACTTC
NA	NA	TRBV7-2	TRBJ1-4	CASSLARAINEKLFF	TGTGCCAGCAGCTTAGCGCGGGCGATTAATGAAAAACTGTTTTTT
NA	TRBD1	TRBV24-1	TRBJ2-3	CATSDAWDRARYF	TGTGCCACCAGTGACGCATGGGACAGAGCCCGGTATTTT
NA	TRBD2	TRBV19	TRBJ2-1	CASSIDHGTSSLNEQFF	TGTGCCAGTAGTATAGATCACGGGACTAGCAGCCTCAATGAGCAGTTCTTC